The 8 T cell receptor beta chains given below trace back to one sample, sequenced in a study of T cell repertoires in cytomegalovirus infection. TCRdb analysed the reads with MiXCR anew, one entry per CDR3 protein. Of over 150,000 distinct CDR3 sequences listed, about 17% are singletons. Sequencing was done on a sample of CD8+ T cells from PBMCs. The receptors come from a human donor in good health (CMV status not recorded). Some clones in this sample may be carry-over from other donors' samples.

The gene calls are TRBV28 and TRBJ2-7; TRBD1 might be the D (6 bases). Germline CDR1 MDHEN, CDR2 SYDVKM. This CDR3 contains 16 residues. Between the trimmed V and J ends, which lost 5 bases and 1 base, there was a span of 18 bases. The CDR3 reads CASSELAGGESYEQYF. DNA for the CDR3: TGTGCCAGCAGTGAGTTGGCTGGGGGCGAATCCTACGAGCAGTACTTC.

This chain links TRBV2 with TRBJ2-2, with 7 positions matching TRBD1. The CDR3 is 14 residues long. V trimming: 10 bases; J trimming: 4 bases; junction bases outside the gene matches: 9. Per the germline V gene, CDR1 is SNHLY and CDR2 is FYNNEI. CDR3 DNA: TGTGCCACACACCGGACAGGTGGCACCGGGGAGCTGTTTTTT. It yields the protein CATHRTGGTGELFF.

This clonotype was counted a few times. The CDR3 DNA is TGTGCCAGCAGTGAAGGGGCGGATACGCAGTATTTT. Its translation is CASSEGADTQYF. The chain uses TRBV12-3 or TRBV12-4 and TRBJ2-3; TRBD1 is a possible D gene (5 bases). V dropped 5 bases and J dropped 6 bases, with 9 bases sitting between them. The CDR3 covers 12 residues.

The rearrangement uses TRBV12-3 or TRBV12-4 and TRBJ2-6; D remains unclear. The CDR3 contains 17 residues. Trimming took off 6 bases at V and 2 bases at J, with 17 bases between the two ends. Here the CDR3 DNA reads TGTGCCAGCAGCCAAGGGTACCGGGTTCCTGGGGCCAACGTCCTGACTTTC. It yields the protein CASSQGYRVPGANVLTF.

The chain joins TRBV20-1 to TRBJ1-5; unclear D gene. CDR3 length equals 15 residues. The germline V gene has CDR1 DFQATT and CDR2 SNEGSKA (reference sequence). V dropped 0 bases and J dropped 0 bases, with 9 bases sitting between them. For the CDR3, the DNA is TGCAGTGCTAGAGAGGGGATTTATAGCAATCAGCCCCAGCATTTT. The encoded protein is CSAREGIYSNQPQHF.

This clonotype appeared a few times. The J gene is TRBJ2-1, the V gene TRBV19; 8 bases agree with TRBD2. The junction had 11 bases not matched to a gene; V was cut back by 10 bases and J by 3 bases. The CDR3 loop spans 15 amino acids. Germline V gives CDR1 LNHDA, CDR2 SQIVND (reference sequence). The CDR3 nucleotides read TGTGCCATCTCCCTGGCGAGCGGGGGCTACAATGAGCAGTTCTTC. Protein product: CAISLASGGYNEQFF.

This clonotype was detected many times. The genes are TRBV7-2 and TRBJ1-6, with D unresolved. V lost 1 base and J 4 bases, leaving 5 bases between the germline ends. The CDR3 loop spans 14 amino acids. Looked up from germline, CDR1 is SGHTA and CDR2 is FQGNSA. CDR3 bases: TGTGCCAGCAGCTTAGACAGATATAATTCACCCCTCCACTTT. Residues: CASSLDRYNSPLHF. Supplemented by reference TRBV7-2 and TRBJ1-6, the full variable domain reads GAGVSQSPSNKVTEKGKDVELRCDPISGHTALYWYRQSLGQGLEFLIYFQGNSAPDKSGLPSDRFSAERTGGSVSTLTIQRTQQEDSAVYLCASSLDRYNSPLHFGNGTRLTVT.

CDR3 sequence (DNA): TGTGCCAGCAGTGAAGAAACTACATGGGTGACAGCTCAAGAGACCCAGTACTTC. This sequence encodes CASSEETTWVTAQETQYF. The chain combines TRBV2 with TRBJ2-5; a possible D gene is TRBD1 (5 bases). Germline assignment: CDR1 SNHLY and CDR2 FYNNEI. The CDR3 loop spans 18 amino acids. Trimming stripped 1 base from V and 2 bases from J, with 20 bases between. Based on the CDR3 plus reference TRBV2 and TRBJ2-5, the full variable domain is EPEVTQTPSHQVTQMGQEVILRCVPISNHLYFYWYRQILGQKVEFLVSFYNNEISEKSEIFDDQFSVERPDGSNFTLKIRSTKLEDSAMYFCASSEETTWVTAQETQYFGPGTRLLVL.